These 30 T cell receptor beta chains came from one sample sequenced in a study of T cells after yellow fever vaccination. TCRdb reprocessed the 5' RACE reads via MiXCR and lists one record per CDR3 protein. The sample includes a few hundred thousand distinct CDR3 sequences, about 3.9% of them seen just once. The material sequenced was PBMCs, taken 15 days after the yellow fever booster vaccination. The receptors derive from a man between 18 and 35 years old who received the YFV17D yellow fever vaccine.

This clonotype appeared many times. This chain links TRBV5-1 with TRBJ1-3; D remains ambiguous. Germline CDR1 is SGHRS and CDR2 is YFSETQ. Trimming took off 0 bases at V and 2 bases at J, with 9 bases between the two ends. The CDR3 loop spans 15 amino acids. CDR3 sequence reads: CASSLESFTGNTIYF. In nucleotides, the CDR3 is TGCGCCAGCAGCTTGGAAAGTTTCACTGGAAACACCATATATTTT.

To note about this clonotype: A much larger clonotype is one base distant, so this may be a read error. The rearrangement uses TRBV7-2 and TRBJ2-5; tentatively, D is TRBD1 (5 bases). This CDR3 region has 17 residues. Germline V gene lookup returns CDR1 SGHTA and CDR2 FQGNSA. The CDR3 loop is CASSSKGRLTNQETKYF. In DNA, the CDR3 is TGTGCCAGCAGCTCCAAGGGGCGCCTGACAAACCAAGAGACCAAGTACTTC.

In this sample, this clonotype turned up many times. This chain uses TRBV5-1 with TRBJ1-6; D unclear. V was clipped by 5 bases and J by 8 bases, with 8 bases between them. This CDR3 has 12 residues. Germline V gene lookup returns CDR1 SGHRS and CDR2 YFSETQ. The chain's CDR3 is CASRGGDSPLHF. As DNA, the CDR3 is TGCGCCAGCAGAGGCGGAGATTCACCCCTCCACTTT.

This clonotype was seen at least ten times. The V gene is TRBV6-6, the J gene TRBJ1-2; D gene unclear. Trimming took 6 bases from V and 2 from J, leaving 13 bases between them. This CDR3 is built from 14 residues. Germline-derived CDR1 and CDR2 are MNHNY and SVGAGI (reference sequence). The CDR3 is CASRGSATNYGYTF. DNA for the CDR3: TGTGCCAGCAGGGGGTCGGCTACAAACTATGGCTACACCTTC.

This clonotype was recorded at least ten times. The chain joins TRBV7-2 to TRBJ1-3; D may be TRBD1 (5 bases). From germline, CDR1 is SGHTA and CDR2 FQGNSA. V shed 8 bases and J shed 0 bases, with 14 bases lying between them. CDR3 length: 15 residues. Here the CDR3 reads CASRTDSYSGNTIYF. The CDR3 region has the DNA TGTGCCAGCCGTACAGACAGTTACTCTGGAAACACCATATATTTT.

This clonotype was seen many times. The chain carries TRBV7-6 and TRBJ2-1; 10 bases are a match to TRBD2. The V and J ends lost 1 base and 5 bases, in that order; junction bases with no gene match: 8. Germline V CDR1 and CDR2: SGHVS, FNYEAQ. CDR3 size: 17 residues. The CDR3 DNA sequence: TGTGCCAGCAGCTTAGGGCTAGCGGGGGCGGGGGACAATGAGCAGTTCTTC. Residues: CASSLGLAGAGDNEQFF.

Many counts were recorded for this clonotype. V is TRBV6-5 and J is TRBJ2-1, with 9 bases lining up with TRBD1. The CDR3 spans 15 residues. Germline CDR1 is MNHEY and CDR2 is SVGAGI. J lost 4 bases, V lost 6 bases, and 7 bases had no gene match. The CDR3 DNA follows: TGTGCCAGCAGACTCGGACAGGGGAAGTACAATGAGCAGTTCTTC. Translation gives CASRLGQGKYNEQFF.

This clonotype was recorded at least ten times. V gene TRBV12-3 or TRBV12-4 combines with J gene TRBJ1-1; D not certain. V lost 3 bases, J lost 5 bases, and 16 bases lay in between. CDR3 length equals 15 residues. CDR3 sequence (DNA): TGTGCCAGCAGTTTTCTCCACCGGGGATCAACTGAAGCTTTCTTT. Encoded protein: CASSFLHRGSTEAFF.

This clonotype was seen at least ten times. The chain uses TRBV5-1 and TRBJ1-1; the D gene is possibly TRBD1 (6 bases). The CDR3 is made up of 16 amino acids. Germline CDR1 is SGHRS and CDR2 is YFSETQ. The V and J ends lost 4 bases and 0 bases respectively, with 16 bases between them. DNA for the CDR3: TGCGCCAGCAGCCTGGGTACAGGGTGGATGAACACTGAAGCTTTCTTT. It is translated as CASSLGTGWMNTEAFF.

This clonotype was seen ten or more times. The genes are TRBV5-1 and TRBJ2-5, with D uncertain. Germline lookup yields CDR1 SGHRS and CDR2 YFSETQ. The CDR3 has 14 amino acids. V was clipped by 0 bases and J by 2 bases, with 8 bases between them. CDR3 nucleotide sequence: TGCGCCAGCAGCTTGGATCTCCCTCAAGAGACCCAGTACTTC. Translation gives CASSLDLPQETQYF.

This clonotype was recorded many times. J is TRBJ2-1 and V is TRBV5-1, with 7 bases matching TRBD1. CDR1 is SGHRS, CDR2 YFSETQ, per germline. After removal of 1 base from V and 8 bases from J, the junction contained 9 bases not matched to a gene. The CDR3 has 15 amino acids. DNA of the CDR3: TGCGCCAGCAGCTTGATAGGCAGGGGGTTGGATGAGCAGTTCTTC. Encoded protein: CASSLIGRGLDEQFF.

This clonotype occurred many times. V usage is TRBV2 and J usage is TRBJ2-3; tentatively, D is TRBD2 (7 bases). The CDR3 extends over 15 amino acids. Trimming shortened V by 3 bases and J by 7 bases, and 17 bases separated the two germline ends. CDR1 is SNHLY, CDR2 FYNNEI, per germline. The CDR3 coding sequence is TGTGCCAGCAGTGACGTGGGGGGGCCCCAAAATACGCAGTATTTT. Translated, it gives CASSDVGGPQNTQYF. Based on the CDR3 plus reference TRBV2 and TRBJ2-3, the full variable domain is EPEVTQTPSHQVTQMGQEVILRCVPISNHLYFYWYRQILGQKVEFLVSFYNNEISEKSEIFDDQFSVERPDGSNFTLKIRSTKLEDSAMYFCASSDVGGPQNTQYFGPGTRLTVL.

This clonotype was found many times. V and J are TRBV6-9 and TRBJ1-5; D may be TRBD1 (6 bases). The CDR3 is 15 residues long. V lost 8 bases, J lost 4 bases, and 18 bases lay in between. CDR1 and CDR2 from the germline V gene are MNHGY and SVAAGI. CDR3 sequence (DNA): TGTGCCAGCTCACGTGGATACAGGGCGAATCAGCCCCAGCATTTT. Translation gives CASSRGYRANQPQHF.

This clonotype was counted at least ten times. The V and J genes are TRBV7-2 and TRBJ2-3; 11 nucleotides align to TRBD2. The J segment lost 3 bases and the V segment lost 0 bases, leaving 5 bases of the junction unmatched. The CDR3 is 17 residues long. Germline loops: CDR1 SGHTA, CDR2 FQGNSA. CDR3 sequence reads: CASSLALAGGFTDTQYF. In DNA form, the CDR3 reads TGTGCCAGCAGCTTAGCTTTAGCGGGGGGGTTTACAGATACGCAGTATTTT.

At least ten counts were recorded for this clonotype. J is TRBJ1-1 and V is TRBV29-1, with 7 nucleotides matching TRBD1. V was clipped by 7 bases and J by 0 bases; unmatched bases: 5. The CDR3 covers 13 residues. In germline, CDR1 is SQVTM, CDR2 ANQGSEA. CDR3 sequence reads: CSGTGTVNTEAFF. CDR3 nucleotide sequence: TGCAGCGGTACCGGGACAGTGAACACTGAAGCTTTCTTT.

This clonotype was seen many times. The CDR3 region has the DNA TGTGCCAGCAGCCCGTCGGGACTAGCGGCAGCCTACGAGCAGTACTTC. It codes for CASSPSGLAAAYEQYF. The chain is built from TRBV7-2 and TRBJ2-7; 11 positions match TRBD2. CDR1 and CDR2 (germline): SGHTA, FQGNSA. The CDR3 extends over 16 amino acids. V was pared by 5 bases and J by 2 bases, with 8 bases of the junction left unmatched.

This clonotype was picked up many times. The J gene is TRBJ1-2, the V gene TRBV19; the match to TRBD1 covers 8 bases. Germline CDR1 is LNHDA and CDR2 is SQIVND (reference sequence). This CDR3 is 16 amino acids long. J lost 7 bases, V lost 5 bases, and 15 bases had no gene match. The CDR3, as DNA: TGTGCCAGTAGTTGGACGGACAGGGCAGGATCCGGTGGCTACACCTTC. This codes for CASSWTDRAGSGGYTF.

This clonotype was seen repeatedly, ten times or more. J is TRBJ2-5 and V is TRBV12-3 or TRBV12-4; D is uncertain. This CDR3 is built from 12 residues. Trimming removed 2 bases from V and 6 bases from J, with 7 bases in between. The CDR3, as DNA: TGTGCCAGCAGTTTATTAGCACAGACCCAGTACTTC. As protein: CASSLLAQTQYF.

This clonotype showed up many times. As DNA, the CDR3 is TGCAGCGTTGCCCAGGGCGGGGGGGAGACCCAGTACTTC. This sequence encodes CSVAQGGGETQYF. V gene TRBV29-1 combines with J gene TRBJ2-5, with 8 positions matching TRBD2. The CDR3 totals 13 residues. Germline assignment: CDR1 SQVTM and CDR2 ANQGSEA. Trimming removed 4 bases from V and 5 bases from J; junction bases left unmatched: 6. Full variable domain (outside the CDR3, taken from reference TRBV29-1 and TRBJ2-5): SAVISQKPSRDICQRGTSLTIQCQVDSQVTMMFWYRQQPGQSLTLIATANQGSEATYESGFVIDKFPISRPNLTFSTLTVSNMSPEDSSIYLCSVAQGGGETQYFGPGTRLLVL.

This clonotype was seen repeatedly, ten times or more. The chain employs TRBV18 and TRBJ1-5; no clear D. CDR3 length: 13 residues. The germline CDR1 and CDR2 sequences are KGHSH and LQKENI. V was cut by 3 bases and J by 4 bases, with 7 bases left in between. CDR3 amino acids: CASSPSENQPQHF. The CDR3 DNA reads TGTGCCAGCTCACCGTCGGAGAATCAGCCCCAGCATTTT.

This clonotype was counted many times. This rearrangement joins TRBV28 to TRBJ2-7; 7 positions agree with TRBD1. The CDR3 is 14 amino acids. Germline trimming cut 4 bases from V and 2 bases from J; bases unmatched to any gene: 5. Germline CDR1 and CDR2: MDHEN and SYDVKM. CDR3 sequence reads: CASSSTGFPYEQYV. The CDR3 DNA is TGTGCCAGCAGTTCGACAGGGTTTCCCTACGAGCAGTACGTC.

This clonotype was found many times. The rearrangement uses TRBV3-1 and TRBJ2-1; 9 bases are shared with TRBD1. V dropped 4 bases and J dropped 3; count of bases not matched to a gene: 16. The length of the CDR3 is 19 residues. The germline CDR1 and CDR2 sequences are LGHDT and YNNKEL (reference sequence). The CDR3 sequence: CASSPSPEQGAVRYNEQFF. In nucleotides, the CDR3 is TGTGCCAGCAGCCCGAGCCCCGAACAGGGGGCGGTACGCTACAATGAGCAGTTCTTC.

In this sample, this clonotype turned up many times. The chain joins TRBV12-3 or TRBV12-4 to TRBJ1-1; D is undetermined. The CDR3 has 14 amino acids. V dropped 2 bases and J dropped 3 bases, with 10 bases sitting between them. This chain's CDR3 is CASSLSQGDTEAFF. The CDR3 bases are TGTGCCAGCAGTTTAAGTCAAGGAGACACTGAAGCTTTCTTT.

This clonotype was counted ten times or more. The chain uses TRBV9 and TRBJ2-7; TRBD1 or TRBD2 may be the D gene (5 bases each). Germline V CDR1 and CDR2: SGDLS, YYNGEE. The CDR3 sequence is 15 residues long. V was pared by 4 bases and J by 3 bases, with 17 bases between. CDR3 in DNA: TGTGCCAGCAGCCCTCTCCGGGACGCTTTCTACGAGCAGTACTTC. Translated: CASSPLRDAFYEQYF. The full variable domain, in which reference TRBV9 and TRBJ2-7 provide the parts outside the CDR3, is DSGVTQTPKHLITATGQRVTLRCSPRSGDLSVYWYQQSLDQGLQFLIQYYNGEERAKGNILERFSAQQFPDLHSELNLSSLELGDSALYFCASSPLRDAFYEQYFGPGTRLTVT.

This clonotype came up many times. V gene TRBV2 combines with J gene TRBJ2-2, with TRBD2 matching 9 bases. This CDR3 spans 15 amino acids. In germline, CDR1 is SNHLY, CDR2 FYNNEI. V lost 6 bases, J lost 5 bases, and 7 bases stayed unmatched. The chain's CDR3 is CASRAGGGATGELFF. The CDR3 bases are TGTGCCAGCAGGGCGGGAGGGGGTGCGACCGGGGAGCTGTTTTTT.

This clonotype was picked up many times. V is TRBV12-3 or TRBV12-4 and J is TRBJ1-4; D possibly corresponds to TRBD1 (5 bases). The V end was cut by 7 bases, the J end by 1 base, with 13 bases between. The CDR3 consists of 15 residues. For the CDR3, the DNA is TGTGCCAGCACCGCCACCGGGGGAACTAATGAAAAACTGTTTTTT. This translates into CASTATGGTNEKLFF.

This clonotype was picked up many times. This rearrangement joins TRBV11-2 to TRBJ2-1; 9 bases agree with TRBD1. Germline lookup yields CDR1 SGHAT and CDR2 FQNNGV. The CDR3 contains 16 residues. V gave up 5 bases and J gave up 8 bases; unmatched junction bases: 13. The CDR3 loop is CASSITGTGFMDEQFF. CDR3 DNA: TGTGCCAGCAGCATTACCGGGACAGGGTTCATGGATGAGCAGTTCTTC. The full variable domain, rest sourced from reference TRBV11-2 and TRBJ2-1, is EAGVAQSPRYKIIEKRQSVAFWCNPISGHATLYWYQQILGQGPKLLIQFQNNGVVDDSQLPKDRFSAERLKGVDSTLKIQPAKLEDSAVYLCASSITGTGFMDEQFFGPGTRLTVL.

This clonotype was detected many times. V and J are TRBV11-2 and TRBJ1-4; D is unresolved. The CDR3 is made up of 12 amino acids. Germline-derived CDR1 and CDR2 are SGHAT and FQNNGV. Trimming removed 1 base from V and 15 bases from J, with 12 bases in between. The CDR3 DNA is TGTGCCAGCAGCTTAGTCCTATCAGCGGTGTTTTTT. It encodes CASSLVLSAVFF.

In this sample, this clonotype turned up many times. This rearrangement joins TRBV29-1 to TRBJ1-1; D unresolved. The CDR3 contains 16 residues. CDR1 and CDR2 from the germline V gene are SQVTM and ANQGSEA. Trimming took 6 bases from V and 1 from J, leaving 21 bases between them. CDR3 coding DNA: TGCAGCGTCACGGGTCCGGAGGGTTTTTCGAACACTGAAGCTTTCTTT. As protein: CSVTGPEGFSNTEAFF.

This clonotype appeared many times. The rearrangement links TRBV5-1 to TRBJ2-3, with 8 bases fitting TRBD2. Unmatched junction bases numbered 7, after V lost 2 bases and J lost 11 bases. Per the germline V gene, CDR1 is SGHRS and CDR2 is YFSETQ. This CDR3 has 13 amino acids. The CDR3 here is CASSFGSSGGQYF. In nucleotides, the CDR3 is TGCGCCAGCAGCTTCGGTTCAAGCGGGGGGCAGTATTTT.